This T cell receptor beta chain was captured by sequencing in a study of T cells in tuberculosis. General observations from the study: Smaller distances to GMM-specific TCRs suggested their expansion in active tuberculosis.

On average approximately 100,000 T cells per donor were immunosequenced. Some clones are missing from TCRdb's copy, which holds only in-frame ones; the method was immunoSEQ multiplex PCR. The sample includes under 50,000 clones, roughly 96% of them seen just once. Germline V CDR1 and CDR2: SGHDT, YYEEEE. Between the trimmed V and J ends, which lost 5 bases and 9 bases, there was a span of 24 bases. The CDR3 runs to 16 residues. Turning to this clone: The antigen remains undetermined.

This TCR was sampled from a donor between 10 and 35 years old with latent tuberculosis or without tuberculosis infection. Specimen: PBMCs. The chain uses TRBV5-6 and TRBJ2-1; D may be TRBD2 (6 bases). DNA of the CDR3: TGTGCCAGCAGGAAGGTTACACTCCAATTGGGGGGTGAGCAGTTCTTC. This encodes CASRKVTLQLGGEQFF.